These 28 T cell receptor beta chains share one sample of origin, sequenced in a study of T cell repertoires in cytomegalovirus infection. Antigens for these TCRs are unknown. TCRdb analysed the reads with MiXCR anew, one entry per CDR3 protein. Found here are roughly 110,000 distinct CDR3 sequences, about 9.5% of them singletons; the top ten hold around 33%. The sample comprised PBMCs, sequenced either directly or after in vitro stimulation (not recorded which). These receptors were obtained from a human donor in good health (CMV status not recorded). Some clones in this sample may be carry-over from other donors' samples.

This clonotype was counted a few times. The rearrangement joins TRBV20-1 to TRBJ2-1; possibly TRBD1 or TRBD2 for D (7 bases each). Germline-derived CDR1 and CDR2 are DFQATT and SNEGSKA (reference sequence). CDR3 size: 13 residues. V was clipped by 7 bases and J by 9 bases, with 19 bases between them. The CDR3 protein is CSDQRTGGGEQFF. CDR3 sequence (DNA): TGCAGTGACCAGAGGACAGGCGGGGGTGAGCAGTTCTTC.

This clonotype came up many times. The chain joins TRBV10-2 to TRBJ2-1; 12 nucleotides match TRBD2. This CDR3 has 17 residues. Germline trimming cut 3 bases from V and 8 bases from J; bases unmatched to any gene: 11. Germline V lookup: CDR1 WSHSY, CDR2 SAAADI. CDR3 DNA: TGCGCCAGCAGTGACCCTCCGCTAGCGGGAGGGAGAGATGAGCAGTTCTTC. Amino acid sequence: CASSDPPLAGGRDEQFF.

The sample holds a few counts of this clonotype. The chain employs TRBV19 and TRBJ2-7; 8 bases are shared with TRBD2. This CDR3 is 15 amino acids long. With 3 bases clipped from V and 2 bases from J, the junction kept 6 bases outside the gene matches. Germline V gives CDR1 LNHDA, CDR2 SQIVND (reference sequence). CDR3 bases: TGTGCCAGTAGTATTGGAACTAGCGGCCCCTACGAGCAGTACTTC. Translating gives CASSIGTSGPYEQYF.

There are many counts of this clonotype. The chain recombines TRBV12-3 or TRBV12-4 with TRBJ2-5, with TRBD2 as a possible D gene (7 bases). Trimming stripped 6 bases from V and 4 bases from J, with 15 bases between. The length of the CDR3 is 14 residues. Here the CDR3 reads CASSLRGGGETQYF. The DNA of the CDR3 is TGTGCCAGCAGCCTCAGGGGAGGGGGAGAGACCCAGTACTTC.

This clonotype appeared many times. This rearrangement joins TRBV6-1 to TRBJ1-5; no firm D call. Germline assignment: CDR1 MNHNS and CDR2 SASEGT. The CDR3 contains 14 residues. Trimming stripped 6 bases from V and 0 bases from J, with 9 bases between. As DNA, the CDR3 is TGTGCCAGCAGGCAGCGCCCTAGCAATCAGCCCCAGCATTTT. Translating gives CASRQRPSNQPQHF.

This clonotype occurred many times. The J gene is TRBJ1-1, the V gene TRBV18; 8 bases align to TRBD1. The CDR3 contains 13 residues. V shed 5 bases and J 5 bases; nucleotides not matched to a gene: 4. The germline V gene encodes CDR1 KGHSH and CDR2 LQKENI. CDR3 nucleotides: TGTGCCAGCTCATCAGGACAGGGAACTGAAGCTTTCTTT. Residues: CASSSGQGTEAFF.

The gene calls are TRBV6-6 and TRBJ1-1, with a tentative D call TRBD1 (5 bases). Germline values: CDR1 MNHNY, CDR2 SVGAGI (reference sequence). The CDR3 loop spans 13 amino acids. Trimming left V 7 bases short and J 8 bases short, with 17 bases between. The DNA of the CDR3 is TGTGCCAGCACCACCGGGCCAGGGCCGGAAGCTTTCTTT. As protein: CASTTGPGPEAFF.

This clonotype showed up many times. The chain links TRBV29-1 to TRBJ1-1; a weak D match, TRBD1 (5 bases). Germline lookup yields CDR1 SQVTM and CDR2 ANQGSEA. V lost 3 bases and J lost 4, with 9 bases in between. The CDR3 is made up of 12 amino acids. Here the CDR3 reads CSVDGGTTEAFF. Here the CDR3 DNA reads TGCAGCGTTGACGGCGGGACCACTGAAGCTTTCTTT. The variable domain in full, with the rest retrieved from reference TRBV29-1 and TRBJ1-1, is SAVISQKPSRDICQRGTSLTIQCQVDSQVTMMFWYRQQPGQSLTLIATANQGSEATYESGFVIDKFPISRPNLTFSTLTVSNMSPEDSSIYLCSVDGGTTEAFFGQGTRLTVV.

In its sample, this clonotype was seen many times. The chain employs TRBV7-2 and TRBJ2-3, with 16 bases lining up with TRBD2. This CDR3 has 18 amino acids. The V and J ends lost 3 bases and 2 bases, in that order; junction bases with no gene match: 5. Germline V gene data show CDR1 as SGHTA and CDR2 as FQGNSA. CDR3 loop: CASSFPGLAGGFTDTQYF. Here the CDR3 DNA reads TGTGCCAGCAGCTTCCCGGGACTAGCGGGAGGGTTCACAGATACGCAGTATTTT.

This clonotype was recorded many times. The chain uses TRBV12-3 or TRBV12-4 and TRBJ1-2; no definite D call. CDR3 size: 14 residues. Trimming stripped 1 base from V and 5 bases from J, with 11 bases between. The CDR3: CASSLGAKRYGYTF. CDR3 DNA: TGTGCCAGCAGTTTAGGGGCCAAGAGGTATGGCTACACCTTC.

This clonotype came up many times. The rearrangement uses TRBV7-2 and TRBJ2-5, with 12 bases matching TRBD1. CDR1 is SGHTA and CDR2 is FQGNSA in the germline V gene. After removal of 3 bases from V and 10 bases from J, the junction contained 3 bases not matched to a gene. This CDR3 is built from 13 residues. CDR3 sequence (DNA): TGTGCCAGCAGCTTGGGACAGGGGGCGATCCAGTACTTC. This translates into CASSLGQGAIQYF.

This clonotype was counted between two and nine times. This chain links TRBV7-2 with TRBJ2-7, with TRBD2 matching 15 bases. V trimming: 5 bases; J trimming: 3 bases; junction bases outside the gene matches: 5. This CDR3 is 16 amino acids long. Germline V CDR1 and CDR2: SGHTA, FQGNSA. The CDR3 DNA reads TGTGCCAGCAGCCCGGGACTAGCGGGAGGAGGCTACGAGCAGTACTTC. It specifies CASSPGLAGGGYEQYF.

The J gene is TRBJ2-4, the V gene TRBV6-5; TRBD2 aligns across 10 bases. Germline CDR1 is MNHEY and CDR2 is SVGAGI. V lost 7 bases to trimming and J lost 6 bases; unmatched junction nucleotides: 6. The CDR3 length is 14 residues. DNA of the CDR3: TGTGCCAGCACTAGCGGGAGTTGGGGAAACATTCAGTACTTC. This encodes CASTSGSWGNIQYF.

This clonotype was counted ten times or more. This rearrangement joins TRBV19 to TRBJ1-2; TRBD1 agrees at 8 bases. The CDR3 runs to 17 residues. Trimming took 2 bases from V and 7 from J; bases not matched to a gene: 15. Germline assignment: CDR1 LNHDA and CDR2 SQIVND (reference sequence). This CDR3 reads CASSIFRGRAEESGYTF. DNA for the CDR3: TGTGCCAGTAGTATATTCAGGGGGCGCGCGGAGGAGTCTGGCTACACCTTC.

This clonotype was seen at least ten times. This chain links TRBV12-3 or TRBV12-4 with TRBJ1-1, with TRBD1 as a possible D gene (6 bases). This CDR3 contains 15 residues. Trimming took off 2 bases at V and 1 base at J, with 11 bases between the two ends. In nucleotides, the CDR3 is TGTGCCAGCAGTTTAAACCCAGGGGCGAACACTGAAGCTTTCTTT. Translation gives CASSLNPGANTEAFF.

The table lists this clonotype with many counts. The J gene is TRBJ1-1, the V gene TRBV12-3 or TRBV12-4; TRBD1 matches 7 bases. With V trimmed by 5 bases and J by 4 bases, 4 bases remained unmatched. The CDR3 contains 13 residues. The CDR3 DNA sequence: TGTGCCAGCAGTAGGGACAGACGCACTGAAGCTTTCTTT. Encoded protein: CASSRDRRTEAFF.

Concerning this clonotype: Compared with germline, one end of the junction differs, possibly owing to a read error. The chain recombines TRBV7-6 with TRBJ2-2; possibly TRBD1 or TRBD2 for D (5 bases each). The CDR3 spans 15 residues. Germline values: CDR1 SGHVS, CDR2 FNYEAQ. The CDR3 DNA is TGTGCCAGCAGCTCCACTAGGTTTAACACCGGGGCGCTGTTTTTT. Residues: CASSSTRFNTGALFF.

The CDR3 region is CASSVRDTDYGYTF. The CDR3 bases are TGTGCCAGCAGTGTCCGGGACACCGACTATGGCTACACCTTC. This chain links TRBV9 with TRBJ1-2; a weak D match, TRBD1 (6 bases). This CDR3 comprises 14 residues. Trimming removed 5 bases at V and 3 bases at J, with 14 bases between. The germline V gene encodes CDR1 SGDLS and CDR2 YYNGEE.

Many counts were recorded for this clonotype. The chain is built from TRBV7-8 and TRBJ1-2; TRBD1 is a possible D gene (5 bases). CDR3 length: 14 residues. CDR1 is SGHVS and CDR2 is FQNEAQ in the germline V gene. V gave up 3 bases and J gave up 8 bases, with 16 bases separating them. CDR3 DNA sequence: TGTGCCAGCAGCTTGTTACAGGATCCCAAGGGCTACACCTTC. It specifies CASSLLQDPKGYTF.

Regarding this clonotype: This may stem from a read error, because a much larger clone lies one nucleotide away. The chain links TRBV10-1 to TRBJ2-1, with 10 bases that match TRBD2. Per the germline V gene, CDR1 is WNHNN and CDR2 is SYGVQD (reference sequence). The V and J ends lost 3 bases and 5 bases, in that order; junction bases with no gene match: 7. The CDR3 has 16 residues. CDR3 residues: CASSDSTSGLHNEQFF. For the CDR3, the DNA is TGCGCCAGCAGTGACTCGACTAGCGGGTTGCACAATGAGCAGTTCTTC.

The V call is TRBV30, the J call TRBJ2-7; D might be TRBD1 or TRBD2, each matching 5 bases. The V gene's germline CDR1 is GTSNPN and CDR2 SVGIG (reference sequence). This CDR3 has 13 residues. Trimming removed 4 bases from V and 3 bases from J, with 13 bases in between. CDR3 sequence reads: CAWTWGSLYEQYF. DNA of the CDR3: TGTGCCTGGACATGGGGGTCTCTCTACGAGCAGTACTTC.

This clonotype appeared many times. The chain has TRBV3-1 and TRBJ1-1; the D is unclear. V gave up 3 bases and J gave up 12 bases, with 14 bases separating them. The V gene's germline CDR1 is LGHDT and CDR2 YNNKEL (reference sequence). The CDR3 covers 12 residues. CDR3 coding DNA: TGTGCCAGCAGCCACGCAGGTTATAATCCTTTCTTT. It translates to CASSHAGYNPFF.

This clonotype was recorded at least ten times. The genes are TRBV7-8 and TRBJ2-4, with a weak D call TRBD1 (6 bases). The CDR3 has 16 amino acids. Germline values: CDR1 SGHVS, CDR2 FQNEAQ. The germline V and J ends were trimmed by 4 bases and 0 bases, with 13 bases remaining between them. The DNA for the CDR3 is TGTGCCAGCAGCTCCCGGGCAGGGGTAGCCAAAAACATTCAGTACTTC. The encoded protein is CASSSRAGVAKNIQYF. Variable domain in full (rest from reference TRBV7-8 and TRBJ2-4): GAGVSQSPRYKVAKRGQDVALRCDPISGHVSLFWYQQALGQGPEFLTYFQNEAQLDKSGLPSDRFFAERPEGSVSTLKIQRTQQEDSAVYLCASSSRAGVAKNIQYFGAGTRLSVL.

This clonotype appeared a few times. This chain uses TRBV7-9 with TRBJ2-1, with D uncertain. Trimming left V 7 bases short and J 7 bases short, with 14 bases between. This CDR3 region has 13 residues. Germline assignment: CDR1 SEHNR and CDR2 FQNEAQ (reference sequence). The CDR3 sequence: CASTSRLGNEQFF. The CDR3, as DNA: TGTGCCAGCACCAGCCGCCTCGGTAATGAGCAGTTCTTC.

This clonotype turned up a few times. This rearrangement joins TRBV10-3 to TRBJ1-2, with a possible D match to TRBD1 (5 bases). Germline CDR1 reads ENHRY; CDR2 reads SYGVKD. There are 14 residues in the CDR3. Trimming took off 3 bases at V and 3 bases at J, with 11 bases between the two ends. The CDR3 DNA sequence: TGTGCCATCAGTGACCTCGGAGGGGACTATGGCTACACCTTC. Translation: CAISDLGGDYGYTF.

This clonotype has a count of ten or more. The genes are TRBV18 and TRBJ1-1; D may be TRBD1 (6 bases). The CDR3 runs to 15 residues. V was shortened by 3 bases and J by 8 bases, with 19 bases between the two germline ends. CDR1 KGHSH and CDR2 LQKENI come from the germline V gene. DNA of the CDR3: TGTGCCAGCTCACCTCGGTCCGGGGGCGAGAGGGAAGCTTTCTTT. This gives the protein CASSPRSGGEREAFF.

This clonotype was found many times. The chain employs TRBV7-9 and TRBJ2-5; D is undetermined. Looked up from germline, CDR1 is SEHNR and CDR2 is FQNEAQ (reference sequence). This CDR3 comprises 14 residues. V lost 5 bases and J 5 bases, leaving 15 bases between the germline ends. CDR3 in amino acids: CASSVVRGGETQYF. DNA of the CDR3: TGTGCCAGCAGCGTGGTTCGAGGCGGTGAGACCCAGTACTTC.

The sample holds many counts of this clonotype. The rearrangement joins TRBV6-1 to TRBJ2-3; TRBD2 agrees at 9 bases. Per the germline V gene, CDR1 is MNHNS and CDR2 is SASEGT. The CDR3 covers 15 residues. V dropped 3 bases and J dropped 1; count of bases not matched to a gene: 2. In nucleotides, the CDR3 is TGTGCCAGCAGTGAGATAGCGGGAGGCACAGATACGCAGTATTTT. Translating gives CASSEIAGGTDTQYF.